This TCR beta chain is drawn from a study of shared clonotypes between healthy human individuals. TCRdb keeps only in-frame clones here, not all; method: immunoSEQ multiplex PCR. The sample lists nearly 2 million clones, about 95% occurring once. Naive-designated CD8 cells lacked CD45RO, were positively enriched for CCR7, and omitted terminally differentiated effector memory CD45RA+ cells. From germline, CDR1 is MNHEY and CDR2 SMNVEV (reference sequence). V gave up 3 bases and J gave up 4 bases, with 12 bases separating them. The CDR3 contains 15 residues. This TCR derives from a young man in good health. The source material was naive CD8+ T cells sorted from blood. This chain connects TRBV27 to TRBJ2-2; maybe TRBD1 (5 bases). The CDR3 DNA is TGTGCCAGCAGTTTTGGAAGGGGTGCCACCGGGGAGCTGTTTTTT. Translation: CASSFGRGATGELFF.